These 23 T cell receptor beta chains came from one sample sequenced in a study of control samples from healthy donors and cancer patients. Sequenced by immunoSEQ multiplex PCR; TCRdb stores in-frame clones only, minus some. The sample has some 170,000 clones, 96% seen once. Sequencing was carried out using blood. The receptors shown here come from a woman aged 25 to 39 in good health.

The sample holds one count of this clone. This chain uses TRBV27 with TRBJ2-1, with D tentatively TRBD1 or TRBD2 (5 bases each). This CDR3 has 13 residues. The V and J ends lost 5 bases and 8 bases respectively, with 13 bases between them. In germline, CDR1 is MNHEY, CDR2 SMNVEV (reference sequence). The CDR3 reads CASSPLGDHEQFF. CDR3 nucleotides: TGTGCCAGCAGTCCACTAGGGGACCATGAGCAGTTCTTC.

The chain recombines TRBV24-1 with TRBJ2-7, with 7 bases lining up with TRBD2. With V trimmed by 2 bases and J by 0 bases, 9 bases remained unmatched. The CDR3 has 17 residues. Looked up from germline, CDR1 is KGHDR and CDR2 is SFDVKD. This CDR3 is CATSDSPAGTNSYEQYF. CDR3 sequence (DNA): TGTGCCACCAGTGATTCCCCCGCCGGGACTAACTCCTACGAGCAGTACTTC.

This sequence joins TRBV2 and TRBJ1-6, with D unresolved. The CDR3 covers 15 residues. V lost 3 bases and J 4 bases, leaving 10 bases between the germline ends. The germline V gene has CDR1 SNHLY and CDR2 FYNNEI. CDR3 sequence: CASSDGKGYNSPLHF. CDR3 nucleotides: TGTGCCAGCAGTGATGGAAAGGGTTATAATTCACCCCTCCACTTT.

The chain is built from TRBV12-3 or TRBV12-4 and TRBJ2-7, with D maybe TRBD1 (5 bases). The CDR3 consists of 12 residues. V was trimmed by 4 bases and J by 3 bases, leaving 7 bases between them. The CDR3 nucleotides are TGTGCCAGCAGTTCAGGGATCTACGAGCAGTACTTC. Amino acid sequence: CASSSGIYEQYF.

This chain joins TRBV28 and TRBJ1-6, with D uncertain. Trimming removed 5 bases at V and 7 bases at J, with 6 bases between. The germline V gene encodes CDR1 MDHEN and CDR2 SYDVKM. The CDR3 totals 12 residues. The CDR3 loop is CASSLTNSPLHF. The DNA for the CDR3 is TGTGCCAGCAGTCTCACCAATTCACCCCTCCACTTT.

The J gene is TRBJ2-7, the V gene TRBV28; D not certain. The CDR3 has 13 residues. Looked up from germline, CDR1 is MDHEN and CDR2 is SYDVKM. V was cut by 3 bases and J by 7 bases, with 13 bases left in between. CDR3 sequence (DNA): TGTGCCAGCAGTTTGGCCCCGTCAAAGGAGCAGTACTTC. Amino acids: CASSLAPSKEQYF.

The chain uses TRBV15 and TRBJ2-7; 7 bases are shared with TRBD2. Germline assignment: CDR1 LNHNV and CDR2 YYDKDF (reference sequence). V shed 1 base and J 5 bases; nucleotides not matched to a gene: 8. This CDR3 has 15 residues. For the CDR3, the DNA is TGTGCCACCAGCAGAGTGGCGGGAGTATCCCACGAGCAGTACTTC. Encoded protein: CATSRVAGVSHEQYF.

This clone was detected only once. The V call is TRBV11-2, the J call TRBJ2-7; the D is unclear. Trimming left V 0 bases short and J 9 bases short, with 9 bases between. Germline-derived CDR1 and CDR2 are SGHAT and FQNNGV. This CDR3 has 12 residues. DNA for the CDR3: TGTGCCAGCAGCTTAGAGCCAGTAAGGCAGTACTTC. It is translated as CASSLEPVRQYF.

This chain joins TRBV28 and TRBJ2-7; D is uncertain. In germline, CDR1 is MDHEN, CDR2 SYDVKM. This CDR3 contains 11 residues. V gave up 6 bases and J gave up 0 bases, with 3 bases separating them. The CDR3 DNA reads TGTGCCAGCAGCACCTCCTACGAGCAGTACTTC. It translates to CASSTSYEQYF.

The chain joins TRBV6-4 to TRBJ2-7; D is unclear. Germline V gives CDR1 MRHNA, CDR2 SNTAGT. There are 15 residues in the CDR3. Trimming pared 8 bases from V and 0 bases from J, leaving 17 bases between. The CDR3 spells CASQPSTANSYEQYF. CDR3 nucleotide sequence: TGTGCCAGCCAGCCGTCAACAGCTAACTCCTACGAGCAGTACTTC.

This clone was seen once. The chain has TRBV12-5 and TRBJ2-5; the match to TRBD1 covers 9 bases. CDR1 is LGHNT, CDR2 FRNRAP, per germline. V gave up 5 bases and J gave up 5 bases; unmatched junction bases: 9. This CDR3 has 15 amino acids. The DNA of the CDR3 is TGTGCTAGTGGTCAACAGGGGGCCCAGGGGGAGACCCAGTACTTC. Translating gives CASGQQGAQGETQYF.

CDR3: CASSETGALYNEQFF. CDR3 coding DNA: TGTGCCAGCAGCGAAACCGGGGCCCTCTACAATGAGCAGTTCTTC. The V call is TRBV5-5, the J call TRBJ2-1; TRBD1 or TRBD2 may be the D gene (5 bases each). V lost 4 bases and J 3 bases, leaving 14 bases between the germline ends. Germline CDR1 is SGHKS and CDR2 is YYEKEE (reference sequence). There are 15 residues in the CDR3.

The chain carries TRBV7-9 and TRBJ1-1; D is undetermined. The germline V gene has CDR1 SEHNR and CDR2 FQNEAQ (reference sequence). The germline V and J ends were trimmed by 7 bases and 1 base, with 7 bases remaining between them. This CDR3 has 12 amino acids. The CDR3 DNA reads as TGTGCCAGCAATGCACAGAACACTGAAGCTTTCTTT. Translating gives CASNAQNTEAFF.

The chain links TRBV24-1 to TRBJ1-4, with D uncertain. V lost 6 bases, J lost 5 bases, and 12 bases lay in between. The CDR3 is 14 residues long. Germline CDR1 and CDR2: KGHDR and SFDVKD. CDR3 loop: CATSTSKGNEKLFF. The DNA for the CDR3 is TGTGCCACCAGTACCTCCAAGGGAAATGAAAAACTGTTTTTT.

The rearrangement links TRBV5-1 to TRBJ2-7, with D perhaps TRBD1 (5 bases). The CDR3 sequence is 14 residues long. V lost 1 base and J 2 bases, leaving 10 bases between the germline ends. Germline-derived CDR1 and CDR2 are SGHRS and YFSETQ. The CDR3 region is CASSLREQAYEQYF. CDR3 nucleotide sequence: TGCGCCAGCAGCTTGCGAGAACAGGCCTACGAGCAGTACTTC.

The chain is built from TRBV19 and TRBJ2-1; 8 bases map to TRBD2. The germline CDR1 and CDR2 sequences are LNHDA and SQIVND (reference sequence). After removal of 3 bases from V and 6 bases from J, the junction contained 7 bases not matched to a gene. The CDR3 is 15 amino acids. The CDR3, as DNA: TGTGCCAGTAGTATGACGGGAGGGGTTGGCAATGAGCAGTTCTTC. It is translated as CASSMTGGVGNEQFF.

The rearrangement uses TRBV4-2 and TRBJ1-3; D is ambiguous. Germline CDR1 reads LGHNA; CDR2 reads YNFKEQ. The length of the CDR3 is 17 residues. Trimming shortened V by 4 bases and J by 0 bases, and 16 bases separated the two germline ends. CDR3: CASSLGSRTRSGNTIYF. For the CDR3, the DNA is TGTGCCAGCAGCCTCGGGTCCCGGACCCGCTCTGGAAACACCATATATTTT.

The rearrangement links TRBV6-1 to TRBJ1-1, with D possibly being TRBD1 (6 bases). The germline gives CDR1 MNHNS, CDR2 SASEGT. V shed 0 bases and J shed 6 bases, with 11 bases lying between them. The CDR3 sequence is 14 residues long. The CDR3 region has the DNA TGTGCCAGCAGTGAAGCCCCAGGGGTCGCTGAAGCTTTCTTT. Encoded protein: CASSEAPGVAEAFF.

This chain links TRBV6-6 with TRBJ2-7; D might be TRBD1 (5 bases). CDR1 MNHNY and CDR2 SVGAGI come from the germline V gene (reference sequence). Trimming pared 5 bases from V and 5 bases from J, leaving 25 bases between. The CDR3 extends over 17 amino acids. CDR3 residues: CASSRSTGATYVHEQYF. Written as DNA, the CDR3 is TGTGCCAGCAGTCGATCTACTGGGGCTACCTATGTCCACGAGCAGTACTTC.

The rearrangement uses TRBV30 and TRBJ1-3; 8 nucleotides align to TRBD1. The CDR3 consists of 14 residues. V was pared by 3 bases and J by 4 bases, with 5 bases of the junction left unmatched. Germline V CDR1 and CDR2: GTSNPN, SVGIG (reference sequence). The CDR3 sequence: CAWRTGAGGNTIYF. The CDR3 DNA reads TGTGCCTGGAGGACAGGGGCTGGAGGAAACACCATATATTTT.

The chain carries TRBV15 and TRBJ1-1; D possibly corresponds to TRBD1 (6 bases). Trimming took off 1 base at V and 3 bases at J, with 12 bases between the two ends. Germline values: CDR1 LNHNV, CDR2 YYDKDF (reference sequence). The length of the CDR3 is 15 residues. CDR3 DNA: TGTGCCACCAGCAGAGCGACAGGAGGTGACACTGAAGCTTTCTTT. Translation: CATSRATGGDTEAFF.

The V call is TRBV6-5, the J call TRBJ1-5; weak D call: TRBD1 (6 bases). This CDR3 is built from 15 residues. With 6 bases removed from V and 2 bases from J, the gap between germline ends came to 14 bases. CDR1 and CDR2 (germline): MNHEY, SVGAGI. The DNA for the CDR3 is TGTGCCAGCAGCCCCAGGGGAGTAGGCAATCAGCCCCAGCATTTT. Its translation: CASSPRGVGNQPQHF.

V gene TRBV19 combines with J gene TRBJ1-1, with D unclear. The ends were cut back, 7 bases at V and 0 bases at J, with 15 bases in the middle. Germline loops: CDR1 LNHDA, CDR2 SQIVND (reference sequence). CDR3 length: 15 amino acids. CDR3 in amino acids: CASMITGPMNTEAFF. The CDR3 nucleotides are TGTGCCAGTATGATAACGGGCCCGATGAACACTGAAGCTTTCTTT.